The 18 T cell receptor beta chains below were found in one sample sequenced in a study of blood T cells in healthy people across ages. Together with a sample-barcoded 5' primer, a J-beta primer mix was included in a second PCR lasting 7 to 11 cycles. TCRdb reprocessed the 5' RACE reads via MiXCR and lists one record per CDR3 protein. The sample has roughly 1.9 million distinct CDR3 sequences; roughly two fifths are singletons. Specimen: blood. Every receptor here comes from a human donor in good health.

The chain couples TRBV5-1 to TRBJ1-2; no clear D. With 0 bases removed from V and 4 bases from J, the gap between germline ends came to 16 bases. CDR1 and CDR2 from the germline V gene are SGHRS and YFSETQ. The CDR3 loop spans 16 amino acids. The CDR3 nucleotides are TGCGCCAGCAGCTTGGGGTCCCACAGAGACCCCTATGGCTACACCTTC. Translation gives CASSLGSHRDPYGYTF.

This clonotype has just a few counts. Written as DNA, the CDR3 is TGTGCCAGCAGCTTAGTGGGGGGAGATAACTATGGCTACACCTTC. It codes for CASSLVGGDNYGYTF. The chain couples TRBV7-2 to TRBJ1-2; D might be TRBD1 (5 bases). The germline CDR1 and CDR2 sequences are SGHTA and FQGNSA. This CDR3 is built from 15 residues. The germline V and J ends were trimmed by 1 base and 1 base, with 10 bases remaining between them.

This clonotype was counted many times. V usage is TRBV25-1 and J usage is TRBJ2-7; 9 positions match TRBD1. The germline gives CDR1 MGHDK, CDR2 SYGVNS. J gave up 0 bases and V 1 base, and 1 base lay outside the gene matches. There are 15 residues in the CDR3. CDR3 residues: CASSELTGGSYEQYF. The CDR3 coding sequence is TGTGCCAGCAGTGAATTGACAGGGGGCTCCTACGAGCAGTACTTC.

The chain is built from TRBV7-2 and TRBJ1-1; unclear D gene. The CDR3 consists of 13 residues. The V gene's germline CDR1 is SGHTA and CDR2 FQGNSA. V was trimmed by 5 bases and J by 4 bases, leaving 11 bases between them. CDR3 protein: CASSPVMSTEAFF. For the CDR3, the DNA is TGTGCCAGCAGCCCTGTTATGAGCACTGAAGCTTTCTTT.

This clonotype occurred a few times. V usage is TRBV29-1 and J usage is TRBJ2-5, with 8 bases identical to TRBD1. There are 13 residues in the CDR3. Unmatched junction bases numbered 5, after V lost 7 bases and J lost 1 base. The germline V gene encodes CDR1 SQVTM and CDR2 ANQGSEA. The CDR3 nucleotides read TGCAGCGCGGCCACAGGGGGCCAAGAGACCCAGTACTTC. Its translation: CSAATGGQETQYF.

This clonotype showed up just a few times. The CDR3 DNA sequence: TGCGCCAGCAGCCAAAAGCTGGCAGGGGTAAACTATGGCTACACCTTC. It specifies CASSQKLAGVNYGYTF. The genes are TRBV4-1 and TRBJ1-2; perhaps TRBD1 as D (6 bases). Trimming took 2 bases from V and 2 from J, leaving 15 bases between them. The CDR3 consists of 16 residues. CDR1 is MGHRA and CDR2 is YSYEKL in the germline V gene.

The chain uses TRBV20-1 and TRBJ2-3; 8 bases line up with TRBD2. Germline V lookup: CDR1 DFQATT, CDR2 SNEGSKA (reference sequence). J was trimmed by 4 bases and V by 5 bases; bases with no gene match: 8. The CDR3 extends over 14 amino acids. CDR3 amino acids: CSAYRGGLADTQYF. In DNA, the CDR3 is TGCAGTGCTTATCGGGGGGGGTTAGCAGATACGCAGTATTTT.

This chain uses TRBV20-1 with TRBJ2-3; no reliable D call. V was pared by 0 bases and J by 2 bases, with 9 bases between. The length of the CDR3 is 14 residues. From germline, CDR1 is DFQATT and CDR2 SNEGSKA (reference sequence). DNA of the CDR3: TGCAGTGCTAGAGATTCGGTGGTCACAGATACGCAGTATTTT. As protein: CSARDSVVTDTQYF.

V gene TRBV7-2 combines with J gene TRBJ1-4, with D possibly TRBD1 on 5 matching bases. The germline CDR1 and CDR2 sequences are SGHTA and FQGNSA. V shed 2 bases and J shed 10 bases, with 14 bases lying between them. The CDR3 has 14 amino acids. CDR3 nucleotide sequence: TGTGCCAGCAGCTTATCCTCTACCGGGGGAAAACTGTTTTTT. Translated: CASSLSSTGGKLFF. The full variable domain, its missing parts supplied by reference TRBV7-2 and TRBJ1-4, is GAGVSQSPSNKVTEKGKDVELRCDPISGHTALYWYRQSLGQGLEFLIYFQGNSAPDKSGLPSDRFSAERTGGSVSTLTIQRTQQEDSAVYLCASSLSSTGGKLFFGSGTQLSVL.

V and J are TRBV5-5 and TRBJ2-4, with D unclear. The end of the DNA is better explained by TRBJ2-7, so the J call may be wrong. The germline V gene has CDR1 SGHKS and CDR2 YYEKEE (reference sequence). The CDR3 runs to 15 residues. CDR3 sequence: CASSLSPGRTYEQYF. CDR3 DNA sequence: TGTGCCAGCAGCTTGTCGCCCGGTCGAACCTACGAGCAGTACTTC.

The gene calls are TRBV4-2 and TRBJ1-2; maybe TRBD1 (5 bases). Looked up from germline, CDR1 is LGHNA and CDR2 is YNFKEQ. CDR3 length: 15 amino acids. V was clipped by 4 bases and J by 1 base, with 13 bases between them. The DNA of the CDR3 is TGTGCCAGCAGCCTAATAACAGGAGATAACTATGGCTACACCTTC. The encoded protein is CASSLITGDNYGYTF.

The V and J genes are TRBV12-3 or TRBV12-4 and TRBJ1-3, with D possibly matching TRBD1 (5 bases). Trimming removed 6 bases from V and 0 bases from J, with 9 bases in between. This CDR3 has 14 residues. As DNA, the CDR3 is TGTGCCAGCAGCCAGGACATCTCTGGAAACACCATATATTTT. Encoded protein: CASSQDISGNTIYF.

This clonotype turned up a few times. The chain has TRBV29-1 and TRBJ1-5, with 8 bases fitting TRBD1. Germline values: CDR1 SQVTM, CDR2 ANQGSEA. Trimming removed 6 bases from V and 7 bases from J; junction bases left unmatched: 5. There are 12 residues in the CDR3. This chain's CDR3 is CSVGGTGQPQHF. CDR3 DNA sequence: TGCAGCGTCGGAGGGACAGGACAGCCCCAGCATTTT.

This clonotype was seen repeatedly, ten times or more. V is TRBV3-1 and J is TRBJ1-4; D is unclear. Trimming pared 4 bases from V and 4 bases from J, leaving 4 bases between. This CDR3 is 12 amino acids long. Per the germline V gene, CDR1 is LGHDT and CDR2 is YNNKEL (reference sequence). The chain's CDR3 is CASSLLNEKLFF. Written as DNA, the CDR3 is TGTGCCAGCAGCCTTCTTAATGAAAAACTGTTTTTT.

This clonotype is a singleton in its sample. The rearrangement links TRBV4-1 to TRBJ1-5; TRBD1 is a possible D gene (6 bases). Trimming took off 0 bases at V and 6 bases at J, with 12 bases between the two ends. CDR3 length: 15 residues. Germline CDR1 MGHRA, CDR2 YSYEKL. CDR3 region: CASSQETGSGQPQHF. As DNA, the CDR3 is TGCGCCAGCAGCCAAGAGACAGGCTCCGGTCAGCCCCAGCATTTT.

The chain combines TRBV12-3 or TRBV12-4 with TRBJ2-3; 7 positions match TRBD2. V lost 5 bases and J lost 2; bases outside the gene matches: 4. The CDR3 runs 14 residues. Here the CDR3 reads CASSEAGTTDTQYF. The CDR3, as DNA: TGTGCCAGCAGTGAAGCGGGGACCACAGATACGCAGTATTTT.

This clonotype was seen only a few times. The chain uses TRBV6-4 and TRBJ2-1, with a tentative D call TRBD2 (5 bases). The V gene's germline CDR1 is MRHNA and CDR2 SNTAGT. The CDR3 sequence is 12 residues long. V was cut by 3 bases and J by 10 bases, with 10 bases left in between. CDR3 nucleotide sequence: TGTGCCAGCAGTGAGGGGAGTGGAGAGCAGTTCTTC. It codes for CASSEGSGEQFF.

This clonotype has more than one count but fewer than ten. The CDR3 spells CASRSRGLNEQFF. CDR3 nucleotide sequence: TGTGCCAGCAGATCTCGCGGGCTCAATGAGCAGTTCTTC. The chain links TRBV28 to TRBJ2-1, with D possibly TRBD2 on 5 matching bases. The germline V gene has CDR1 MDHEN and CDR2 SYDVKM. This CDR3 region has 13 residues. Trimming removed 6 bases from V and 6 bases from J, with 12 bases in between.